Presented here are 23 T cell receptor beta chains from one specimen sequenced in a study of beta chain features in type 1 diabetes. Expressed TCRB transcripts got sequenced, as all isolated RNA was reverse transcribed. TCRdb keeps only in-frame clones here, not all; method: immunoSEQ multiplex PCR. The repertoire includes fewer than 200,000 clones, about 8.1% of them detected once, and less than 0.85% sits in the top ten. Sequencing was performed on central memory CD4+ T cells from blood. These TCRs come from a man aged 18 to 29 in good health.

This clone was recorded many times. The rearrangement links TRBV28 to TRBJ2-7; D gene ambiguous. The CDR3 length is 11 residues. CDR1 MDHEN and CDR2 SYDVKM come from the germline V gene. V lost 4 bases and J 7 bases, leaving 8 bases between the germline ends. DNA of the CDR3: TGTGCCAGCAGTTCGATTCGGGAGCAGTACTTC. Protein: CASSSIREQYF.

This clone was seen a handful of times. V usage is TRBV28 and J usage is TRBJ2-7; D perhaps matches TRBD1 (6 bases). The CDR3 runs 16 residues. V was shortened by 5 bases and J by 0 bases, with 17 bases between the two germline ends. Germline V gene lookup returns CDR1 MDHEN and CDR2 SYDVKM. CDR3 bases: TGTGCCAGCAGTCCGAAACAGGGTGCCAGCTCCTACGAGCAGTACTTC. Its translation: CASSPKQGASSYEQYF.

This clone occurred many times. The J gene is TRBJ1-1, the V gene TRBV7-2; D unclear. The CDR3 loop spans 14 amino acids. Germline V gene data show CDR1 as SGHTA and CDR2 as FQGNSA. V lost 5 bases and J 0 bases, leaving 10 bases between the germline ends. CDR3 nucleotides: TGTGCCAGCAGCCCAGGTCTGATGAACACTGAAGCTTTCTTT. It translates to CASSPGLMNTEAFF.

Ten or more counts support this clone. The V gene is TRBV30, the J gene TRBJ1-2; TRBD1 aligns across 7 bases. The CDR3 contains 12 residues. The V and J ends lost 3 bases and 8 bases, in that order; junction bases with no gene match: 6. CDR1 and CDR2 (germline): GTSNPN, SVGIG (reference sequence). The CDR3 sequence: CAWSLSGGGYTF. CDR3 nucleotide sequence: TGTGCCTGGAGCCTATCAGGGGGAGGCTACACCTTC.

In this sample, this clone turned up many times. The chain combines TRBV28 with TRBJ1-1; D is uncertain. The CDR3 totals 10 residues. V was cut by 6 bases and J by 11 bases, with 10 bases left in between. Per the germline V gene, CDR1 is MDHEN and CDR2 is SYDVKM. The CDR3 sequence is CASRNRRAFF. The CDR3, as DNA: TGTGCCAGCAGGAATAGGCGGGCTTTCTTT.

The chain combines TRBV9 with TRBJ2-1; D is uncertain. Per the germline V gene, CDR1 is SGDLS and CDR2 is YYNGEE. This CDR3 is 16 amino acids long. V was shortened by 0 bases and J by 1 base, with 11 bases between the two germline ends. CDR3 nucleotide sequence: TGTGCCAGCAGCGTAGTCGGCGACGGGTCCTACAATGAGCAGTTCTTC. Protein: CASSVVGDGSYNEQFF. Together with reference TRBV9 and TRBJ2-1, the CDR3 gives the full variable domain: DSGVTQTPKHLITATGQRVTLRCSPRSGDLSVYWYQQSLDQGLQFLIQYYNGEERAKGNILERFSAQQFPDLHSELNLSSLELGDSALYFCASSVVGDGSYNEQFFGPGTRLTVL.

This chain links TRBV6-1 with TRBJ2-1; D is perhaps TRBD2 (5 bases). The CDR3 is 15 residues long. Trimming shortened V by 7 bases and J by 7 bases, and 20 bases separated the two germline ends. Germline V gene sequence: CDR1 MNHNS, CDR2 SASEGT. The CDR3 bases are TGTGCCAGCACTTTTAGTCTAGCCACCAAAAATGAGCAGTTCTTC. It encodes CASTFSLATKNEQFF.

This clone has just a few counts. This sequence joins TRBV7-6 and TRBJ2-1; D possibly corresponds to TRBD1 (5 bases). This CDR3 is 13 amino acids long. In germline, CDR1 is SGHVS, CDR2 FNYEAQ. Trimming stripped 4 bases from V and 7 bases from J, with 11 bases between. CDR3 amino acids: CASSYRTRNEQFF. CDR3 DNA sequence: TGTGCCAGCAGCTACAGGACCAGGAATGAGCAGTTCTTC.

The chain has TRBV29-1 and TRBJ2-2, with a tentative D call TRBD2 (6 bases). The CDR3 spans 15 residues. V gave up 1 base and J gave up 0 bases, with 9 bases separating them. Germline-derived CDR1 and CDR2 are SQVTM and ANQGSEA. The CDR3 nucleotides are TGCAGCGTTGAAGGGGAGGAAGCGAACACCGGGGAGCTGTTTTTT. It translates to CSVEGEEANTGELFF.

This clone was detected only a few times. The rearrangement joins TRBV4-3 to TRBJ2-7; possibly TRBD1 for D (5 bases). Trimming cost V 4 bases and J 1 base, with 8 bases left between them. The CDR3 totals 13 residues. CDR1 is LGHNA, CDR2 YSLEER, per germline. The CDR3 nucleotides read TGCGCCAGCAGCCCCCAGGGATCCTACGAGCAGTACTTC. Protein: CASSPQGSYEQYF.

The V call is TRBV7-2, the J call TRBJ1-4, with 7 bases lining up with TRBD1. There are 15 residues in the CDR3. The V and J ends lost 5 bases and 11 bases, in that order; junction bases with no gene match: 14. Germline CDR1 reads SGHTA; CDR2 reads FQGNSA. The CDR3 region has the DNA TGTGCCAGCAGCCCCTATGAAGGACAGGCGCCTAAACTGTTTTTT. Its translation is CASSPYEGQAPKLFF.

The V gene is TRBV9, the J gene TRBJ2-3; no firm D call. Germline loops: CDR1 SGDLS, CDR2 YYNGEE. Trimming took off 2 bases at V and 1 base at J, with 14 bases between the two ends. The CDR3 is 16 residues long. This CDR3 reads CASSVSLLMGTDTQYF. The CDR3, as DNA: TGTGCCAGCAGCGTGAGCCTCCTTATGGGCACAGATACGCAGTATTTT.

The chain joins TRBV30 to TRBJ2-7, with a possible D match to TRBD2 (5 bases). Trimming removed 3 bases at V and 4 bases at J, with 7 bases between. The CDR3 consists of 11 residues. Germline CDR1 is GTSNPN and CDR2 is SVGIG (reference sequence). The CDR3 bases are TGTGCCTGGAGCCGGGGTTACGAGCAGTACTTC. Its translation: CAWSRGYEQYF.

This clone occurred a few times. This CDR3 reads CASSLGGQNSYEQYF. The DNA of the CDR3 is TGCGCCAGCAGCTTGGGCGGACAGAACTCCTACGAGCAGTACTTC. The genes are TRBV5-1 and TRBJ2-7, with a tentative D call TRBD1 (6 bases). Between the trimmed V and J ends, which lost 0 bases and 0 bases, there was a span of 10 bases. Germline loops: CDR1 SGHRS, CDR2 YFSETQ. This CDR3 has 15 amino acids.

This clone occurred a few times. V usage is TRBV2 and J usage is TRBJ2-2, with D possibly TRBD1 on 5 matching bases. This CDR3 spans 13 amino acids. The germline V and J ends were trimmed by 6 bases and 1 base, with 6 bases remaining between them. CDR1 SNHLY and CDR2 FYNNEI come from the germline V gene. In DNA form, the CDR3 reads TGTGCCAGCAGAGGACAGAACACCGGGGAGCTGTTTTTT. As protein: CASRGQNTGELFF. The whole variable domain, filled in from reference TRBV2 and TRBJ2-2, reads EPEVTQTPSHQVTQMGQEVILRCVPISNHLYFYWYRQILGQKVEFLVSFYNNEISEKSEIFDDQFSVERPDGSNFTLKIRSTKLEDSAMYFCASRGQNTGELFFGEGSRLTVL.

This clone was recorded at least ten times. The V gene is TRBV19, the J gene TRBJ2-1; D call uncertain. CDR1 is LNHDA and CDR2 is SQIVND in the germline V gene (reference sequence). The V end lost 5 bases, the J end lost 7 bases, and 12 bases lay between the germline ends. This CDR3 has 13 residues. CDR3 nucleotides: TGTGCCAGTAGTGCGGTGGAGTCTAATGAGCAGTTCTTC. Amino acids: CASSAVESNEQFF.

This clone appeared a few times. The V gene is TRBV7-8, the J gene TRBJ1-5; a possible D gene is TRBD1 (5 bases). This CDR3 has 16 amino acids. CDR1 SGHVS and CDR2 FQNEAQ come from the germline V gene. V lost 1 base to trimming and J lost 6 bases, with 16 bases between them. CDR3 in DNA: TGTGCCAGCAGCTTAGTGGCGGGGGGTGTAGGTCAGCCCCAGCATTTT. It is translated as CASSLVAGGVGQPQHF.

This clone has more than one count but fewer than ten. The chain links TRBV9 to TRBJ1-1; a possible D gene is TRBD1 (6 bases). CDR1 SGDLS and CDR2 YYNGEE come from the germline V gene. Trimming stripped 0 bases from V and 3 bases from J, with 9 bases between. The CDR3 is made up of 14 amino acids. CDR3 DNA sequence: TGTGCCAGCAGCGTAGAAGGGGGTTACACTGAAGCTTTCTTT. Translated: CASSVEGGYTEAFF.

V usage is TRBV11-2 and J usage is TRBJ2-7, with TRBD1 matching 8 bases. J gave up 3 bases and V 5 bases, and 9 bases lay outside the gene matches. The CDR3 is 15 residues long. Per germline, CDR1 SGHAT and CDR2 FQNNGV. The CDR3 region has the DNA TGTGCCAGCAGCCTAAGACAGGGGAATTTCTACGAGCAGTACTTC. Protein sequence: CASSLRQGNFYEQYF.

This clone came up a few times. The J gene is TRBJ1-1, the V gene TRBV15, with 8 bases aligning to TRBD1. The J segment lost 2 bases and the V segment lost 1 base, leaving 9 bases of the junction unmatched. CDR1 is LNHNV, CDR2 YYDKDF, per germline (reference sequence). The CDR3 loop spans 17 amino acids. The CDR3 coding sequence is TGTGCCACCAGCAGAGGTGTTGACAGGGGAATAAACACTGAAGCTTTCTTT. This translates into CATSRGVDRGINTEAFF. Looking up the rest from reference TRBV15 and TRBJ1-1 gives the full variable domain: DAMVIQNPRYQVTQFGKPVTLSCSQTLNHNVMYWYQQKSSQAPKLLFHYYDKDFNNEADTPDNFQSRRPNTSFCFLDIRSPGLGDTAMYLCATSRGVDRGINTEAFFGQGTRLTVV.

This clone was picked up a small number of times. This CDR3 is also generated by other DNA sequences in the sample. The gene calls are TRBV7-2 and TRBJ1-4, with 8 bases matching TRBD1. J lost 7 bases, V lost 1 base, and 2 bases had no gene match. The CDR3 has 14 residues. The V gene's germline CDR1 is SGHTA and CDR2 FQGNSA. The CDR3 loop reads CASSLGQGSEKLFF. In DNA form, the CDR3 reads TGTGCCAGCAGCTTAGGACAGGGGAGTGAAAAACTGTTTTTT.

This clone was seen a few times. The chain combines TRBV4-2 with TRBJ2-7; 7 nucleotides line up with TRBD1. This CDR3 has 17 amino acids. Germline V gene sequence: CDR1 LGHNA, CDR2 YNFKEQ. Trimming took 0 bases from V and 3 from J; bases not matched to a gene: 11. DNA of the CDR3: TGTGCCAGCAGCCAAGATATAGGGACAGCCTACCTCTACGAGCAGTACTTC. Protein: CASSQDIGTAYLYEQYF.

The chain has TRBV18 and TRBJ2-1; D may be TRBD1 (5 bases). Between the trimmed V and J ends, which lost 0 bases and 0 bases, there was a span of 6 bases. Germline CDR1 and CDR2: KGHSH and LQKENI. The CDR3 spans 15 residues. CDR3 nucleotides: TGTGCCAGCTCACCACCGGGGCTCTCCTACAATGAGCAGTTCTTC. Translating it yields CASSPPGLSYNEQFF.